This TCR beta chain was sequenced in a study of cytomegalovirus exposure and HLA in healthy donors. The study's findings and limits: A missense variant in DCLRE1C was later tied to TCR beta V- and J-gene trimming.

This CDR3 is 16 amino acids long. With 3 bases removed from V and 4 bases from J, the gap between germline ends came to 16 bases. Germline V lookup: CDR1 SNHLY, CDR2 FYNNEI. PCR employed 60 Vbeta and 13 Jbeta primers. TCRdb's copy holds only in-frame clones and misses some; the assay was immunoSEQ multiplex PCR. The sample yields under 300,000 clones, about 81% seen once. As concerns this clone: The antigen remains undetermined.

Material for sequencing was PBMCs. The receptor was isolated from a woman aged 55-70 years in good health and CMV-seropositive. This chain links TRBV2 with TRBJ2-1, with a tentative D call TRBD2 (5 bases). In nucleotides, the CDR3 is TGTGCCAGCAGTGACCGGGCGGGCGGCGGGTACAATGAGCAGTTCTTC. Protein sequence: CASSDRAGGGYNEQFF.